Following are 23 T cell receptor beta chains from one sample sequenced in a study of T cells in Graves' hyperthyroidism and ophthalmopathy. There were TCR beta CDR3 regions amplified from RNA transcripts. First-round RT-PCR of the TCR CDR3 relied on the HTBI primer set. One entry per CDR3 protein, called by TCRdb with MiXCR from the multiplex PCR reads. The sample has some 720,000 distinct CDR3 sequences, around 17% seen once; the top ten hold around 7.7%. The sample comprised blood. The receptors derive from a man in his late teens or twenties with Graves' hyperthyroidism.

Many counts were recorded for this clonotype. This chain uses TRBV20-1 with TRBJ2-3; 7 positions agree with TRBD2. With 7 bases clipped from V and 3 bases from J, the junction kept 10 bases outside the gene matches. Germline lookup yields CDR1 DFQATT and CDR2 SNEGSKA (reference sequence). This CDR3 has 14 residues. The CDR3 spells CSEKTSEWTDTQYF. The CDR3 bases are TGCAGTGAAAAAACTAGCGAGTGGACAGATACGCAGTATTTT.

The genes are TRBV4-2 and TRBJ2-1; 8 bases align to TRBD2. The CDR3 sequence is 16 residues long. CDR1 and CDR2 from the germline V gene are LGHNA and YNFKEQ. Trimming cost V 0 bases and J 8 bases; bases outside gene matches: 9. The CDR3 region is CASSQEVIAGSYEQFF. CDR3 DNA sequence: TGTGCCAGCAGCCAAGAGGTAATAGCGGGAAGCTATGAGCAGTTCTTC.

This clonotype occurred many times. The J gene is TRBJ2-3, the V gene TRBV28, with D possibly being TRBD1 or TRBD2 (5 bases each). In germline, CDR1 is MDHEN, CDR2 SYDVKM. Trimming stripped 7 bases from V and 0 bases from J, with 17 bases between. The CDR3 has 16 residues. CDR3 protein: CASNPVGTASTDTQYF. CDR3 in DNA: TGTGCCAGCAATCCAGTCGGGACGGCTAGCACAGATACGCAGTATTTT.

This clonotype was seen many times. The V call is TRBV4-1, the J call TRBJ1-2; D possibly corresponds to TRBD1 (5 bases). The CDR3 sequence is 15 residues long. Germline values: CDR1 MGHRA, CDR2 YSYEKL. V shed 4 bases and J shed 2 bases, with 14 bases lying between them. CDR3 nucleotide sequence: TGCGCCAGCAGCCGGTTCCTCAGGGAGAACTATGGCTACACCTTC. It codes for CASSRFLRENYGYTF.

This chain connects TRBV7-2 to TRBJ2-4; maybe TRBD1 (5 bases). CDR1 SGHTA and CDR2 FQGNSA come from the germline V gene. V shed 3 bases and J shed 9 bases, with 12 bases lying between them. The CDR3 has 13 amino acids. Written as DNA, the CDR3 is TGTGCCAGCAGCTTCAGGGAAATGGGCATTCAGTACTTC. Amino acid sequence: CASSFREMGIQYF.

There are a few counts of this clonotype. This chain connects TRBV28 to TRBJ1-1; D remains unclear. This CDR3 comprises 12 residues. The germline V gene encodes CDR1 MDHEN and CDR2 SYDVKM. V was trimmed by 5 bases and J by 4 bases, leaving 8 bases between them. CDR3 DNA sequence: TGTGCCAGCAGTGGGTTTTCCACTGAAGCTTTCTTT. Protein product: CASSGFSTEAFF.

The chain employs TRBV24-1 and TRBJ1-2; D is undetermined. The CDR3 length is 14 residues. The germline V gene has CDR1 KGHDR and CDR2 SFDVKD. The V gene lost 0 bases and the J gene lost 2 bases, with 6 bases spanning the gap. The DNA of the CDR3 is TGTGCCACCAGTGATTTGAACCAAAACTATGGCTACACCTTC. This encodes CATSDLNQNYGYTF.

The J gene is TRBJ1-4, the V gene TRBV15; TRBD1 might be the D (5 bases). The CDR3 loop spans 15 amino acids. V shed 6 bases and J shed 4 bases, with 15 bases lying between them. Germline V lookup: CDR1 LNHNV, CDR2 YYDKDF (reference sequence). The CDR3 reads CATSLVNRFNEKLFF. The CDR3 DNA is TGTGCCACCAGTTTGGTCAACAGGTTTAATGAAAAACTGTTTTTT.

This clonotype was seen many times. The rearrangement links TRBV28 to TRBJ2-7, with 11 bases identical to TRBD1. Germline V gene lookup returns CDR1 MDHEN and CDR2 SYDVKM. The trim removed 5 bases at V and 1 base at J, leaving 13 bases unmatched. The CDR3 has 18 residues. The CDR3 protein is CASSTLFTGTGGSYEQYF. The CDR3 DNA reads as TGTGCCAGCAGTACCTTATTCACCGGGACAGGGGGTTCCTACGAGCAGTACTTC.

This clonotype was seen many times. The chain employs TRBV12-3 or TRBV12-4 and TRBJ1-1, with a weak D call TRBD1 (6 bases). The CDR3 runs to 13 residues. Trimming took off 10 bases at V and 0 bases at J, with 12 bases between the two ends. CDR3 loop: CATSGDMNTEAFF. Here the CDR3 DNA reads TGTGCCACCTCAGGGGACATGAACACTGAAGCTTTCTTT.

The sample holds many counts of this clonotype. V usage is TRBV20-1 and J usage is TRBJ2-7; D perhaps matches TRBD1 (6 bases). Trimming pared 4 bases from V and 0 bases from J, leaving 13 bases between. In germline, CDR1 is DFQATT, CDR2 SNEGSKA (reference sequence). The CDR3 sequence is 14 residues long. The CDR3 coding sequence is TGCAGTGCTATCCCGACAGGAAACTCCTACGAGCAGTACTTC. It translates to CSAIPTGNSYEQYF.

This clonotype has more than one count but fewer than ten. The chain couples TRBV7-2 to TRBJ1-3; TRBD1 agrees at 7 bases. Germline V gives CDR1 SGHTA, CDR2 FQGNSA. CDR3 size: 14 residues. V shed 4 bases and J 4 bases; nucleotides not matched to a gene: 4. The CDR3 spells CASSSRDSGNTIYF. The DNA of the CDR3 is TGTGCCAGCAGCTCCCGGGACAGCGGAAACACCATATATTTT.

The chain carries TRBV19 and TRBJ2-7; possible D gene TRBD1, 5 bases. Germline values: CDR1 LNHDA, CDR2 SQIVND (reference sequence). The V end was cut by 2 bases, the J end by 5 bases, with 19 bases between. The CDR3 is made up of 16 amino acids. The DNA of the CDR3 is TGTGCCAGTAGTATATTTGCGAGCAGGGCGAATAACGAGCAGTACTTC. Translated, it gives CASSIFASRANNEQYF. Together with reference TRBV19 and TRBJ2-7, the CDR3 gives the full variable domain: DGGITQSPKYLFRKEGQNVTLSCEQNLNHDAMYWYRQDPGQGLRLIYYSQIVNDFQKGDIAEGYSVSREKKESFPLTVTSAQKNPTAFYLCASSIFASRANNEQYFGPGTRLTVT.

In DNA, the CDR3 is TGCGCCAGCAGCTCTTCTGAGAGCGGGAGGGTCCGATACGAGCAGTACTTC. This gives the protein CASSSSESGRVRYEQYF. J is TRBJ2-7 and V is TRBV5-1, with 10 nucleotides matching TRBD2. The CDR3 is 17 residues long. The junction had 13 bases not matched to a gene; V was cut back by 3 bases and J by 4 bases. Germline V gene data show CDR1 as SGHRS and CDR2 as YFSETQ.

The CDR3 loop is CSAHRAYTGELFF. CDR3 bases: TGCAGTGCTCACAGGGCTTACACCGGGGAGCTGTTTTTT. The gene calls are TRBV20-1 and TRBJ2-2; the D gene is possibly TRBD1 (6 bases). This CDR3 has 13 amino acids. Germline V gene sequence: CDR1 DFQATT, CDR2 SNEGSKA (reference sequence). V was clipped by 5 bases and J by 3 bases, with 10 bases between them.

This clonotype was seen ten or more times. The chain combines TRBV7-3 with TRBJ1-1, with D hard to call. The CDR3 is 13 amino acids. Germline-derived CDR1 and CDR2 are SGHTA and FQGTGA. V was trimmed by 3 bases and J by 4 bases, leaving 9 bases between them. The CDR3 sequence is CASSFVSATEAFF. The CDR3, as DNA: TGTGCCAGCAGCTTTGTGTCGGCCACTGAAGCTTTCTTT.

This clonotype was seen only a few times. The chain recombines TRBV5-1 with TRBJ2-1; D gene ambiguous. Trimming stripped 0 bases from V and 4 bases from J, with 8 bases between. Germline V gives CDR1 SGHRS, CDR2 YFSETQ. The CDR3 has 14 amino acids. CDR3 nucleotides: TGCGCCAGCAGCTTGGCCAACTCGTACAATGAGCAGTTCTTC. Translation gives CASSLANSYNEQFF.

This clonotype turned up a few times. This rearrangement joins TRBV6-1 to TRBJ2-2, with 8 bases fitting TRBD1. The V gene end was trimmed by 7 bases and the J gene end by 5 bases; junction bases not matched to a gene: 6. The CDR3 is 14 residues long. Germline CDR1 is MNHNS and CDR2 is SASEGT. CDR3 nucleotides: TGTGCCAGCAATCAGGGGGCGCGGACCGGGGAGCTGTTTTTT. Translated: CASNQGARTGELFF.

This clonotype was seen at least ten times. The chain employs TRBV12-3 or TRBV12-4 and TRBJ1-5; 12 nucleotides agree with TRBD1. V lost 4 bases to trimming and J lost 1 base; unmatched junction nucleotides: 8. This CDR3 is built from 18 residues. Here the CDR3 reads CASSSGTGGGGSNQPQHF. CDR3 DNA: TGTGCCAGCAGTTCCGGGACAGGGGGCGGTGGAAGCAATCAGCCCCAGCATTTT.

This clonotype occurred many times. The V call is TRBV28, the J call TRBJ1-5; weak D call: TRBD1 (5 bases). Germline V lookup: CDR1 MDHEN, CDR2 SYDVKM. The CDR3 is made up of 13 amino acids. The V end was cut by 8 bases, the J end by 4 bases, with 12 bases between. CDR3 sequence (DNA): TGTGCCAGCGCTAAGGGGAGTAATCAGCCCCAGCATTTT. This gives the protein CASAKGSNQPQHF.

This clonotype has a handful of counts. A read error may be the cause here, since a much bigger clone is one base away. The V call is TRBV28, the J call TRBJ2-1, with TRBD2 matching 7 bases. This CDR3 contains 13 residues. Germline lookup yields CDR1 MDHEN and CDR2 SYDVKM. The CDR3 here is CASGLSGINEQFF. CDR3 DNA: TGTGCCAGCGGTTTGAGCGGGATTAATGAGCAGTTCTTC.

The chain employs TRBV7-9 and TRBJ1-2; 9 nucleotides agree with TRBD1. Looked up from germline, CDR1 is SEHNR and CDR2 is FQNEAQ (reference sequence). V shed 6 bases and J 6 bases; nucleotides not matched to a gene: 8. The CDR3 contains 14 residues. The CDR3 coding sequence is TGTGCCAGCAGTTCCGGGACAGGGCCTCATGGCTACACCTTC. Its protein is CASSSGTGPHGYTF.

This clonotype was seen more than once but under ten times. J is TRBJ2-3 and V is TRBV7-2; D unclear. The CDR3 is 14 residues long. Per germline, CDR1 SGHTA and CDR2 FQGNSA. Trimming took 6 bases from V and 2 from J, leaving 12 bases between them. The CDR3 loop is CASRPAPITDTQYF. The CDR3 nucleotides read TGTGCCAGCAGACCCGCTCCCATCACAGATACGCAGTATTTT.